This TCR beta chain is drawn from a study of T cells in Graves' hyperthyroidism and ophthalmopathy. This clonotype was detected many times. The TCR beta CDR3 regions underwent amplification using RNA transcripts as the source. First-round RT-PCR with HTBI primers amplified the TCR CDR3 region. MiXCR, applied by TCRdb to the multiplex PCR reads, yields one record per CDR3 protein. The sample consists of 550,000 to 800,000 distinct CDR3 sequences, around 16% of them appearing once. Patients were excluded because of uncontrolled infection, other autoimmune disease, pregnancy or lactation. Diagnostic decisions used clinical symptoms, serum thyroxine and TRAb, thyroid ultrasound and orbital computed tomography. From germline, CDR1 is SGDLS and CDR2 YYNGEE. The CDR3 consists of 14 residues. Trimming cost V 4 bases and J 0 bases, with 10 bases left between them.

Sequenced sample: blood. The V gene is TRBV9, the J gene TRBJ1-1; D is ambiguous. The sequence was collected from a man aged 45-65 years with Graves' hyperthyroidism. In DNA, the CDR3 is TGTGCCAGCAGCCCGGCGGTCTTGAACACTGAAGCTTTCTTT. It translates to CASSPAVLNTEAFF.